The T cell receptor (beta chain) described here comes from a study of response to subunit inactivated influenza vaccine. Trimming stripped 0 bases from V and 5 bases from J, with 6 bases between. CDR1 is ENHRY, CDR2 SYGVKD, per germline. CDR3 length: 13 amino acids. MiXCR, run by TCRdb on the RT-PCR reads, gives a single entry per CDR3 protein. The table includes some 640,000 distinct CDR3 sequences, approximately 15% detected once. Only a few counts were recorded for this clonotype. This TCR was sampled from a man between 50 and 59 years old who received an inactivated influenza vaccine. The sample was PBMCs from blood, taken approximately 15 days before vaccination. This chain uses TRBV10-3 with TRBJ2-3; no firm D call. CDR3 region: CAISESMGDTQYF. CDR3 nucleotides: TGTGCCATCAGTGAGTCGATGGGAGATACGCAGTATTTT.